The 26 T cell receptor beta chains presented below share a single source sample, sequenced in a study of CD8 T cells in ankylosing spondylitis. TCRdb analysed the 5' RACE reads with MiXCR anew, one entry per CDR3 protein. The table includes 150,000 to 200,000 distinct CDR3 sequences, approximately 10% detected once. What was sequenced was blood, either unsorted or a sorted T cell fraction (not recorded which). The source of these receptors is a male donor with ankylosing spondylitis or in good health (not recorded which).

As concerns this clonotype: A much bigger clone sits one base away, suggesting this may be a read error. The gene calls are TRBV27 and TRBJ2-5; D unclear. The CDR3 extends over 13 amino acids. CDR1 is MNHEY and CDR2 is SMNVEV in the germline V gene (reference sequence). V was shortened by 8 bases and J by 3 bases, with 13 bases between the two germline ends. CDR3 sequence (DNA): TGTGCCAGCCACGATGACACGGAAGAGACCCAGTACTTC. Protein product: CASHDDTEETQYF.

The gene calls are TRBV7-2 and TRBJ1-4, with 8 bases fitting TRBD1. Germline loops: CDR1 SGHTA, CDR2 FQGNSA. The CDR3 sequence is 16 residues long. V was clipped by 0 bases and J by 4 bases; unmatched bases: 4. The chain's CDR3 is CASSLAQQGGNEKLFF. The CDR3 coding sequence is TGTGCCAGCAGCTTAGCTCAACAGGGGGGTAATGAAAAACTGTTTTTT.

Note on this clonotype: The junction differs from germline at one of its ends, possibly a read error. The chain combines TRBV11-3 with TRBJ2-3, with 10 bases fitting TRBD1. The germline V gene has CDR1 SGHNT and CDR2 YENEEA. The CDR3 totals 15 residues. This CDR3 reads CVSSLGQGLTDTQYF. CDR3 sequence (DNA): TGTGTCAGCAGCTTGGGACAGGGGCTGACAGATACGCAGTATTTT.

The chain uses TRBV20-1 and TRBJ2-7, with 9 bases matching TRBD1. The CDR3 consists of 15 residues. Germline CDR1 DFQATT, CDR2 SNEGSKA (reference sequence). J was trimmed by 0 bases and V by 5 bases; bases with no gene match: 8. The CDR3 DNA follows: TGCAGTGCTCGAAACAGGGGGCAAAACTCCTACGAGCAGTACTTC. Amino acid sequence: CSARNRGQNSYEQYF.

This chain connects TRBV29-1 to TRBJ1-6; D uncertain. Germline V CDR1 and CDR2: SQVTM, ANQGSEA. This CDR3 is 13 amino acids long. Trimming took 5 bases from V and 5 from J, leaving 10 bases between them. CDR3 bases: TGCAGCGTTCGGGTCGCCGATAATTCACCCCTCCACTTT. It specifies CSVRVADNSPLHF.

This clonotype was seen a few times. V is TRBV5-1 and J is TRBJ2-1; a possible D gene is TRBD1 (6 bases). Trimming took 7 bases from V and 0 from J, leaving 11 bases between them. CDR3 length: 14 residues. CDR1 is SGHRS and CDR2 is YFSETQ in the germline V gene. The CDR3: CASGPRGSYNEQFF. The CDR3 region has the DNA TGCGCCAGCGGCCCCAGGGGCTCCTACAATGAGCAGTTCTTC.

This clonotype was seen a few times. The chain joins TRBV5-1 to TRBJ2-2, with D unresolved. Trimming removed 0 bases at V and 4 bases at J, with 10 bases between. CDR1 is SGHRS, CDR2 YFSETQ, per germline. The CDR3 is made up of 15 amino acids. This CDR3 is CASSLGPRSTGELFF. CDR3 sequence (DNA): TGCGCCAGCAGCTTGGGCCCCCGGAGCACCGGGGAGCTGTTTTTT.

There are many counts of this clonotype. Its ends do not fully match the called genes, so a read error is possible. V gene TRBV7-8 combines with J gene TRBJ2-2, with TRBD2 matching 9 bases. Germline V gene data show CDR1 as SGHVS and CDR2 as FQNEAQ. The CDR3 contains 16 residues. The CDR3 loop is CASSLAGPRRPGELFF. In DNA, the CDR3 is TGTGCCAGCAGCCTAGCGGGACCCCGCCGGCCCGGGGAGCTGTTTTTT.

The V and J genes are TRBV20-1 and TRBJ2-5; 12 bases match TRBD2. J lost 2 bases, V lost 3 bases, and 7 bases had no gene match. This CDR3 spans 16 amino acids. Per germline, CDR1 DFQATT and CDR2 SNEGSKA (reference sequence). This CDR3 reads CSASLTSGGTQETQYF. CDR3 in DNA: TGCAGTGCTAGCCTAACTAGCGGGGGGACGCAAGAGACCCAGTACTTC.

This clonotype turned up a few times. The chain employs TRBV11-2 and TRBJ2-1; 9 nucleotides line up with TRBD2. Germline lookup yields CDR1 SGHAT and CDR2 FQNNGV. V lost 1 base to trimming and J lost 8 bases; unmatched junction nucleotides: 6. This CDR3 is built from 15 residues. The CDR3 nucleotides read TGTGCCAGCAGCTTAGTAGCGGGAGCAAACCATGAGCAGTTCTTC. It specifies CASSLVAGANHEQFF.

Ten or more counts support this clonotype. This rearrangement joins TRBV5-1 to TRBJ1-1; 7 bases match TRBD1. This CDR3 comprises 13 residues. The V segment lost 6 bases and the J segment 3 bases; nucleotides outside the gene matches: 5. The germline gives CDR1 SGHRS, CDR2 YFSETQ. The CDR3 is CASTDTGDTEAFF. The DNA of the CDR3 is TGCGCCAGCACCGACACAGGGGACACTGAAGCTTTCTTT.

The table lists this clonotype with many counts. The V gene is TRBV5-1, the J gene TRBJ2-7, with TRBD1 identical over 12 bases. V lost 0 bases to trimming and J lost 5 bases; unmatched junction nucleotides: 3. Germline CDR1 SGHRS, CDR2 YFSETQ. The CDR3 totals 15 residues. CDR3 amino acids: CASSLAGTGGNEQYF. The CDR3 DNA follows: TGCGCCAGCAGCTTGGCCGGGACAGGGGGCAACGAGCAGTACTTC.

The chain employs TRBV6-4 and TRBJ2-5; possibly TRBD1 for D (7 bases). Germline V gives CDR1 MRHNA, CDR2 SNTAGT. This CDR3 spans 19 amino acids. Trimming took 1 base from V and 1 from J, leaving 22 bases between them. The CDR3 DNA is TGTGCCAGCAGTGACTTACAGGGGACTTTTGCTAACCGCCAAGAGACCCAGTACTTC. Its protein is CASSDLQGTFANRQETQYF.

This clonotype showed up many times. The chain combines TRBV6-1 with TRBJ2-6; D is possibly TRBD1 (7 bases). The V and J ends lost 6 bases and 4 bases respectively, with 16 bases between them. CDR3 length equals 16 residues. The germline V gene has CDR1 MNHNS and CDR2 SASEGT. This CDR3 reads CASSPSRGAGANVLTF. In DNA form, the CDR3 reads TGTGCCAGCAGCCCGTCCAGGGGGGCCGGGGCCAACGTCCTGACTTTC.

The CDR3 DNA reads as TGCAGCGTTGAGATGGGGGATGGCTACACCTTC. It encodes CSVEMGDGYTF. The V and J genes are TRBV29-1 and TRBJ1-2, with D perhaps matching TRBD1 (5 bases). Germline lookup yields CDR1 SQVTM and CDR2 ANQGSEA. The CDR3 loop spans 11 amino acids. Trimming removed 3 bases from V and 6 bases from J, with 8 bases in between.

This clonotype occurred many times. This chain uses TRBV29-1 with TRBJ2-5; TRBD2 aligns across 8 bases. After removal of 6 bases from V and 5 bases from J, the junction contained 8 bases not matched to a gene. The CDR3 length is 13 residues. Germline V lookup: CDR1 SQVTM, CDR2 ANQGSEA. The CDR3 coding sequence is TGCAGCGTCTCAGCGGGAGTCGCCGAGACCCAGTACTTC. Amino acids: CSVSAGVAETQYF.

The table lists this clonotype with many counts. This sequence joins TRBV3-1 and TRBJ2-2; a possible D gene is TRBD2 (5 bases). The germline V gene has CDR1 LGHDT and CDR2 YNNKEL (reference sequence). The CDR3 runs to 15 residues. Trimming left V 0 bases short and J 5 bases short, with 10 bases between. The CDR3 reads CASSQDVARTGELFF. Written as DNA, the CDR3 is TGTGCCAGCAGCCAAGATGTAGCGAGGACCGGGGAGCTGTTTTTT.

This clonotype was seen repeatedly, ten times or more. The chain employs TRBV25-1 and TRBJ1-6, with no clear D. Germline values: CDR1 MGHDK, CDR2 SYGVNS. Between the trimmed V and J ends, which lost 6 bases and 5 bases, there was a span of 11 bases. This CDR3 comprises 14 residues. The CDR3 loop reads CASRSGVNNSPLHF. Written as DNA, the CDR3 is TGTGCCAGCAGGAGTGGAGTTAATAATTCACCCCTCCACTTT.

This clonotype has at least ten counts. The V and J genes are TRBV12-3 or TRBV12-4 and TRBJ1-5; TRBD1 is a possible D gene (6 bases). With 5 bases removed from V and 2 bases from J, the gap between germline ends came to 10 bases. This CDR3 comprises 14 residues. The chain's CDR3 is CASSQGKRNQPQHF. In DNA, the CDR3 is TGTGCCAGCAGTCAGGGGAAACGCAATCAGCCCCAGCATTTT.

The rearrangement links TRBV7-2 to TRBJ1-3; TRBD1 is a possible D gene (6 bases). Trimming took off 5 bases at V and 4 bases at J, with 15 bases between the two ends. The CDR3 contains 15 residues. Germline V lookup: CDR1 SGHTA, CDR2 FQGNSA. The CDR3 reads CASSPYRVAGNTIYF. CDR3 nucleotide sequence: TGTGCCAGCAGCCCATACAGGGTGGCAGGAAACACCATATATTTT.

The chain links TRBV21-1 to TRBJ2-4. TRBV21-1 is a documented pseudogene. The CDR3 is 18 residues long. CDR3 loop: CASSPKRVSSLAKNIQYF. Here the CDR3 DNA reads TGTGCCAGCAGTCCGAAAAGAGTTAGCTCCCTAGCCAAAAACATTCAGTACTTC.

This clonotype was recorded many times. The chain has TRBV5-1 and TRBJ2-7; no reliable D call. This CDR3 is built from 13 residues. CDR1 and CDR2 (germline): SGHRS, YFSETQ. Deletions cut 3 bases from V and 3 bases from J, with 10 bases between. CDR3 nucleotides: TGCGCCAGCAGCTCCCCGAACGGCTACGAGCAGTACTTC. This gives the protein CASSSPNGYEQYF.

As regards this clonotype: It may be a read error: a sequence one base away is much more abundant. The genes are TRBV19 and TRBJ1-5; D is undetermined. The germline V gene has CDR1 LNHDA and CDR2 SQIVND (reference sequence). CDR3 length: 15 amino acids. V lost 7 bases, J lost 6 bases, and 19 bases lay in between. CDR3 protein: CASISALGSGQPQHF. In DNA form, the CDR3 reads TGTGCCAGTATCAGTGCCCTGGGTAGCGGTCAGCCCCAGCATTTT.

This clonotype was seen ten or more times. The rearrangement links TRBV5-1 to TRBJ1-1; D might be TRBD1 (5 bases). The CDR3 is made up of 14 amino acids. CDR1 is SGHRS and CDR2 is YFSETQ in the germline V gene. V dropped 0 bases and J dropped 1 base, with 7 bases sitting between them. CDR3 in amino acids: CASSLEGTNTEAFF. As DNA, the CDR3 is TGCGCCAGCAGCTTGGAAGGGACGAACACTGAAGCTTTCTTT.

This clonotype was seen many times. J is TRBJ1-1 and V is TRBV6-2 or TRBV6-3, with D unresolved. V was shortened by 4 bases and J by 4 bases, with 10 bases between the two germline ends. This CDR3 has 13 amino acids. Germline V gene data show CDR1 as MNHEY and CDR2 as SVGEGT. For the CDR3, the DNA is TGTGCCAGCAGTTCTTTACAAGCCACTGAAGCTTTCTTT. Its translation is CASSSLQATEAFF.

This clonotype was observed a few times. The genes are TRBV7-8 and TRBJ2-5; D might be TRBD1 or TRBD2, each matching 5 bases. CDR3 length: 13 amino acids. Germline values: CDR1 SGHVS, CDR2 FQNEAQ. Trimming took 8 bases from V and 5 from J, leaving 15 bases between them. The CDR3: CASFPSWGETQYF. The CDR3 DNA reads TGTGCCAGCTTTCCGTCCTGGGGGGAGACCCAGTACTTC.